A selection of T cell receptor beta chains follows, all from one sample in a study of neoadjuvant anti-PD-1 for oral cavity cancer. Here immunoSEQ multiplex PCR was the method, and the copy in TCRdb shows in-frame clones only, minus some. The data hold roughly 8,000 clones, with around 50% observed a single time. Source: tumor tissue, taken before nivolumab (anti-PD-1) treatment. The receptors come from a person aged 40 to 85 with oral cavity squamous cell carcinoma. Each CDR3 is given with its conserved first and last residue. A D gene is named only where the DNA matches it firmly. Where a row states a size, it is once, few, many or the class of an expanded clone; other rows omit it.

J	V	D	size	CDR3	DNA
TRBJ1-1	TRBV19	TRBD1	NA	CASSPTGAVRDTEAFF	TGTGCCAGTAGCCCGACAGGGGCGGTGCGTGACACTGAAGCTTTCTTT
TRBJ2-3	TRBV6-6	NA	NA	CASKPEGVNTDTQYF	TGTGCCAGCAAACCCGAAGGAGTCAACACAGATACGCAGTATTTT
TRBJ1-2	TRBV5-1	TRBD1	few	CASSLGTGDGYTF	TGCGCCAGCAGCTTGGGGACAGGGGATGGCTACACCTTC
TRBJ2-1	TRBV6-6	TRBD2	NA	CAMRRELGNEQFF	TGTGCCATGAGGCGGGAGTTGGGCAATGAGCAGTTCTTC
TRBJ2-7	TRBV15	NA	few	CATSRQVSTGEQYF	TGTGCCACCAGCCGACAGGTGTCGACGGGTGAGCAGTACTTC
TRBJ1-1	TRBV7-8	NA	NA	CASSLGGALGNTEAFF	TGTGCCAGCAGCTTAGGGGGGGCTTTAGGGAACACTGAAGCTTTCTTT
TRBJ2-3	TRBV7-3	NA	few	CASSLGLATLTDTQYF	TGTGCCAGCAGCTTAGGGCTAGCTACTCTCACAGATACGCAGTATTTT
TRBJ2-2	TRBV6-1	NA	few	CASSEMVSGELFF	TGTGCCAGCAGTGAAATGGTGTCCGGGGAGCTGTTTTTT
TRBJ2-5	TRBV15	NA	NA	CATSRETGKETQYF	TGTGCCACCAGCAGAGAAACGGGCAAAGAGACCCAGTACTTC
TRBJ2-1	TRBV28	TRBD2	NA	CATKRTSGFNEQFF	TGTGCCACAAAGAGGACTAGCGGCTTCAATGAGCAGTTCTTC
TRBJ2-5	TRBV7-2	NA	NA	CASSLGAGKETQYF	TGTGCCAGCAGCTTAGGGGCAGGGAAAGAGACCCAGTACTTC
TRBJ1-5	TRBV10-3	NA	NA	CAISAAREGDQPQHF	TGTGCCATCAGTGCGGCCAGGGAAGGAGATCAGCCCCAGCATTTT
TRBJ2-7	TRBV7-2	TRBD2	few	CASSLAPGLAGAYEQYF	TGTGCCAGCAGCTTAGCCCCAGGACTAGCGGGGGCTTACGAGCAGTACTTC
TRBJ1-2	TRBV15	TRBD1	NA	CATSRGGQGAAGYTF	TGTGCCACCAGCAGAGGAGGACAGGGGGCTGCTGGCTACACCTTC
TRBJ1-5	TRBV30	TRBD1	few	CAWRGQGAPHNQPQHF	TGTGCCTGGAGGGGACAGGGGGCTCCACACAATCAGCCCCAGCATTTT
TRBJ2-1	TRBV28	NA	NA	CASSSPRGRNEQFF	TGTGCCAGCAGTTCCCCTCGGGGGCGCAATGAGCAGTTCTTC
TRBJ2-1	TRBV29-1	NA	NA	CSVDAGAGSYNEQFF	TGCAGCGTTGACGCGGGGGCGGGGTCCTACAATGAGCAGTTCTTC
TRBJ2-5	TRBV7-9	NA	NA	CASSLMGGAQETQYF	TGTGCCAGCAGCTTAATGGGGGGGGCCCAAGAGACCCAGTACTTC
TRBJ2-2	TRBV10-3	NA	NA	CAISPDNPMYTGELFF	TGTGCCATCAGTCCCGACAACCCAATGTACACCGGGGAGCTGTTTTTT
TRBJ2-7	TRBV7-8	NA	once	CASSPRDWTYEQYF	TGTGCCAGCAGCCCCAGGGACTGGACCTACGAGCAGTACTTC
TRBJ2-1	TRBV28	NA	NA	CASSFLGVAYNEQFF	TGTGCCAGCAGTTTTCTTGGGGTTGCCTACAATGAGCAGTTCTTC
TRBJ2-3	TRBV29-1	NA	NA	CSVDLVGYTQYF	TGCAGCGTTGATTTGGTCGGCTATACGCAGTATTTT
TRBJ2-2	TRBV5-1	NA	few	CASSSTGPPAGELFF	TGCGCCAGCAGCTCCACGGGACCCCCCGCCGGGGAGCTGTTTTTT
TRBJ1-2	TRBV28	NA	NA	CASSLGSGNNYGYTF	TGTGCCAGCAGTTTAGGTTCAGGGAATAACTATGGCTACACCTTC
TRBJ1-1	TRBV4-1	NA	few	CASSQGAGENTEAFF	TGCGCCAGCAGCCAAGGTGCAGGGGAAAACACTGAAGCTTTCTTT
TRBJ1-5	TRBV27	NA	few	CASTLRWGSNQPQHF	TGTGCCAGCACCCTCAGGTGGGGTAGCAATCAGCCCCAGCATTTT
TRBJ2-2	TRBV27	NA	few	CASRGTGELFF	TGTGCCAGCAGGGGCACCGGGGAGCTGTTTTTT
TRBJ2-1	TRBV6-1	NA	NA	CASSERVAGLVNEQFF	TGTGCCAGCAGTGAACGAGTGGCAGGGTTAGTCAATGAGCAGTTCTTC
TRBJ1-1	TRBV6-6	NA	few	CASSLQGGTEAFF	TGTGCCAGCAGCCTACAGGGTGGCACTGAAGCTTTCTTT
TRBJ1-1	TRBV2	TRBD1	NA	CASNRQGWTEAFF	TGTGCCAGCAACCGACAGGGTTGGACTGAAGCTTTCTTT
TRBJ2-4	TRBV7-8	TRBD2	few	CASSPSGRPENIQYF	TGTGCCAGCAGCCCTAGCGGGAGACCCGAAAACATTCAGTACTTC
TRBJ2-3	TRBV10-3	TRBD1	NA	CAISEQGQGADTQYF	TGTGCCATCAGTGAACAGGGACAGGGGGCAGATACGCAGTATTTT
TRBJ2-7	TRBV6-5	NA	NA	CASRPPGVYEQYF	TGTGCCAGCAGACCACCGGGGGTCTACGAGCAGTACTTC
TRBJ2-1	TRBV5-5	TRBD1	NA	CASSLWTGGRNEQFF	TGTGCCAGCAGCTTGTGGACAGGGGGGAGGAATGAGCAGTTCTTC
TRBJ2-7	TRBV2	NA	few	CASSQSSYEQYF	TGTGCCAGCAGTCAGAGCTCCTACGAGCAGTACTTC
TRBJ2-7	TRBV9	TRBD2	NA	CASSVGPGGVAGDEQYF	TGTGCCAGCAGCGTAGGGCCGGGGGGGGTAGCGGGAGACGAGCAGTACTTC
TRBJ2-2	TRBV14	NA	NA	CASSQGAGIPPSEELFF	TGTGCCAGCAGCCAAGGCGCCGGGATTCCCCCCTCCGAGGAGCTGTTTTTT
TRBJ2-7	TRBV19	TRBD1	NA	CASSIDLSRGLSEQYF	TGTGCCAGTAGTATAGATCTATCGAGGGGGCTGAGCGAGCAGTACTTC
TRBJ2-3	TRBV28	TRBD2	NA	CASSPQRDTDTQYF	TGTGCCAGCAGTCCCCAGCGGGACACAGATACGCAGTATTTT
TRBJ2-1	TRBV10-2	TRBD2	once	CASSKGLAGYNEQFF	TGCGCCAGCAGCAAGGGACTAGCGGGATACAATGAGCAGTTCTTC